The present entry profiles one TCR beta chain with its context. The data originate from a study of blood T cell repertoires in COVID-19. Study-level background: Researchers got acute and convalescent COVID-19 samples from the United States, Italy and Spain.

Germline CDR1 reads LNHDA; CDR2 reads SQIVND (reference sequence). This CDR3 region has 14 residues. Germline trimming cut 2 bases from V and 2 bases from J; bases unmatched to any gene: 3. As handled by the study authors: Amplification with reference gene primers provided the estimates of nucleated cell counts. TCRdb keeps only in-frame clones here, not all; method: immunoSEQ multiplex PCR. V, J and clone size are those of that table, while D and trimming were read from the DNA. The table lists 200,000 to 250,000 clones, roughly 84% of them singletons. The source material was peripheral blood. The receptor comes from a woman of 80 years or more with acute or convalescent COVID-19. The chain combines TRBV19 with TRBJ2-7; 7 bases line up with TRBD2. This CDR3 reads CASSITGGTYEQYF. CDR3 sequence (DNA): TGTGCCAGTAGTATAACCGGGGGGACCTACGAGCAGTACTTC.